Listed below are T cell receptor beta chains from one sample, sequenced in a study of tumor-infiltrating lymphocytes in primary liver carcinoma. TCRdb re-called the multiplex PCR reads through MiXCR, storing one row per CDR3 protein. In the table there are about 310,000 distinct CDR3 sequences, approximately 65% of which are singletons. Source material: peripheral blood. Receptors were obtained from a man aged 35 to 55 with primary liver carcinoma and hepatitis B virus infection. The CDR3 runs from the conserved cysteine through the conserved F or W. Each record gives: V gene, D gene, J gene, clone size, CDR3 DNA, CDR3 protein. D genes are given only for firm matches. Some rows mark clone size as missing; the rest say once, few, many or name a class of expanded clone.

v_call: TRBV10-1; d_call: .; j_call: TRBJ2-6; clone_size: .; cdr3_nt: TGCGCCAGCAGTGACAGTAAGGCAGGGGCCAACGTCCTGACTTTC; cdr3_aa: CASSDSKAGANVLTF
v_call: TRBV11-3; d_call: TRBD2; j_call: TRBJ2-1; clone_size: .; cdr3_nt: TGTGTCAGCAGTCTCCGGACTAGCGGGAGCAATGAGCAGCTCTTC; cdr3_aa: CVSSLRTSGSNEQLF
v_call: TRBV11-2; d_call: .; j_call: TRBJ2-7; clone_size: many; cdr3_nt: TGTGCCAGCAGCTCCGGACGGCTTTACGCGCGCGAGCAGTACTTC; cdr3_aa: CASSSGRLYAREQYF
v_call: TRBV12-3/TRBV12-4; d_call: .; j_call: TRBJ2-7; clone_size: many; cdr3_nt: TGTGCCAGCCGGGGTAGCCGGGACGAGCAGTACTTC; cdr3_aa: CASRGSRDEQYF
v_call: TRBV10-2; d_call: .; j_call: TRBJ2-2; clone_size: few; cdr3_nt: TGCGCCAGCAGTGAGCGGACCGGGGAGCTGTTTTTT; cdr3_aa: CASSERTGELFF
v_call: TRBV6-2/TRBV6-3; d_call: TRBD1; j_call: TRBJ2-7; clone_size: few; cdr3_nt: TGTGCCAGCAGAAACAGGGGGCTCGGGCAGTACTTC; cdr3_aa: CASRNRGLGQYF
v_call: TRBV28; d_call: .; j_call: TRBJ1-1; clone_size: few; cdr3_nt: TGTGCCAGCAGTTTCCCCATGAACACTGAAGCTTTCTTT; cdr3_aa: CASSFPMNTEAFF
v_call: TRBV5-1; d_call: TRBD1; j_call: TRBJ1-1; clone_size: .; cdr3_nt: TGCGCCAGCAGCTGGGAGACAGGGACTGAAGCTTTCTTT; cdr3_aa: CASSWETGTEAFF
v_call: TRBV12-3/TRBV12-4; d_call: TRBD1; j_call: TRBJ1-5; clone_size: .; cdr3_nt: TGTGCCAGCAGTCCTGGACAGGGAATTCAGCCCCAGCATTTT; cdr3_aa: CASSPGQGIQPQHF
v_call: TRBV11-1; d_call: .; j_call: TRBJ2-1; clone_size: many; cdr3_nt: TGTGCCAGCAGCTTATACGGGCAGTACAATGAGCAGTTCTTC; cdr3_aa: CASSLYGQYNEQFF
v_call: TRBV29-1; d_call: TRBD1; j_call: TRBJ1-3; clone_size: .; cdr3_nt: TGCAGCATTGGGGGGGGGACAGTGATTAACACCATATATTTT; cdr3_aa: CSIGGGTVINTIYF
v_call: TRBV5-6; d_call: .; j_call: TRBJ1-5; clone_size: few; cdr3_nt: TGTGCCAGCAGCTTGAAACAGGTCGGTCAGCCCCAGCATTTT; cdr3_aa: CASSLKQVGQPQHF
v_call: TRBV6-1; d_call: .; j_call: TRBJ2-1; clone_size: .; cdr3_nt: TGTGCCAGCAATGGTTCGGGGGCGTGGGTGCAGTTCTTC; cdr3_aa: CASNGSGAWVQFF
v_call: TRBV6-1; d_call: TRBD1; j_call: TRBJ2-4; clone_size: .; cdr3_nt: TGTGCCAGCAGTGTTACCGGGACAGGGTCCCAACAGGGGTACTTC; cdr3_aa: CASSVTGTGSQQGYF
v_call: TRBV11-3; d_call: .; j_call: TRBJ1-5; clone_size: .; cdr3_nt: TGTGCCAGCAGTTTAGATCTGGGGGTGGATCAGCCCCAACATTTT; cdr3_aa: CASSLDLGVDQPQHF
v_call: TRBV12-3/TRBV12-4; d_call: .; j_call: TRBJ2-1; clone_size: many; cdr3_nt: TGTGCCAGCCGAATAGGGGCCTACAATGAGCAGTTCTTC; cdr3_aa: CASRIGAYNEQFF
v_call: TRBV11-2; d_call: .; j_call: TRBJ1-1; clone_size: .; cdr3_nt: TGTGCCATCAGCTTAGACGGGGGGCTGAGCACTGAAGCTTTCTTT; cdr3_aa: CAISLDGGLSTEAFF
v_call: TRBV11-2; d_call: TRBD2; j_call: TRBJ2-1; clone_size: .; cdr3_nt: TGTACCAGCAGCCAAAGTAGCGGGAAGAGCTACAATGAGGAGTTCTTC; cdr3_aa: CTSSQSSGKSYNEEFF
v_call: TRBV4-1; d_call: TRBD1; j_call: TRBJ2-1; clone_size: many; cdr3_nt: TGCGCCAGCAGCCCGGGACAGGGGACCAATGAGCAGTTCTTC; cdr3_aa: CASSPGQGTNEQFF
v_call: TRBV11-1; d_call: .; j_call: TRBJ2-7; clone_size: .; cdr3_nt: TGTGCCAGCAACTCATCTTTAGCTCGTACCTACGAGCAGTACTTC; cdr3_aa: CASNSSLARTYEQYF
v_call: TRBV5-1; d_call: TRBD2; j_call: TRBJ2-7; clone_size: few; cdr3_nt: TGCGCCAGCAGCTGGGGGACTAGCGGAGATAACTACGAGCAGTACTTC; cdr3_aa: CASSWGTSGDNYEQYF
v_call: TRBV6-2/TRBV6-3; d_call: .; j_call: TRBJ2-7; clone_size: .; cdr3_nt: TGTGCCAGCAGTTACTCGGGTGCCTTCGCCTACGAGCAGTACTTC; cdr3_aa: CASSYSGAFAYEQYF
v_call: TRBV5-4; d_call: .; j_call: TRBJ2-1; clone_size: .; cdr3_nt: TGTCCCAGCAGCCCCGACCCATTGGTTAGCGTGGGGCATGAGCAGTTGTTC; cdr3_aa: CPSSPDPLVSVGHEQLF
v_call: TRBV12-3/TRBV12-4; d_call: .; j_call: TRBJ1-5; clone_size: .; cdr3_nt: TGTGCCCACAGAACAGGGAGCAATCAGCCCCAGCATTTT; cdr3_aa: CAHRTGSNQPQHF
v_call: TRBV6-5; d_call: .; j_call: TRBJ2-2; clone_size: many; cdr3_nt: TGTGCCAGCAGTTCCAGTGGGTCTAGCACCGGGGAGCTGTTTTTT; cdr3_aa: CASSSSGSSTGELFF
v_call: TRBV6-1; d_call: .; j_call: TRBJ2-1; clone_size: .; cdr3_nt: TGTGCCAGCAGGGAGGACTGGCTCGGTGAGCAGTTCTTC; cdr3_aa: CASREDWLGEQFF
v_call: TRBV11-1; d_call: TRBD2; j_call: TRBJ2-1; clone_size: few; cdr3_nt: TGTGCCAACAGCGCGGGAGGGCCGAATGAGCAGTTCTTC; cdr3_aa: CANSAGGPNEQFF
v_call: TRBV11-1; d_call: TRBD2; j_call: TRBJ2-2; clone_size: .; cdr3_nt: TGTGCCACCCGCGAGACGGGAGGGAACACAGGGGAGCTGTTTTTT; cdr3_aa: CATRETGGNTGELFF
v_call: TRBV6-1; d_call: TRBD2; j_call: TRBJ2-3; clone_size: few; cdr3_nt: TGTGCCAGCAGTCCCCACAGCGGGAGCTCCACAGATACGCAGTATTTT; cdr3_aa: CASSPHSGSSTDTQYF
v_call: TRBV5-4; d_call: .; j_call: TRBJ1-1; clone_size: .; cdr3_nt: TGTGCCAGCAGCTTGGAACACGCCGGGGTGACTGAAGCTTTCTTT; cdr3_aa: CASSLEHAGVTEAFF
v_call: TRBV28; d_call: .; j_call: TRBJ1-4; clone_size: .; cdr3_nt: TGTGCCAGCAGTGCCAACAGGGAGGCTAATGAAAAACTGTTTTTT; cdr3_aa: CASSANREANEKLFF
v_call: TRBV12-3/TRBV12-4; d_call: TRBD2; j_call: TRBJ2-3; clone_size: many; cdr3_nt: TGTGCCAGCAGTTCGGACGTGAGCGGGAAGTATTTT; cdr3_aa: CASSSDVSGKYF
v_call: TRBV6-2/TRBV6-3; d_call: .; j_call: TRBJ2-2; clone_size: .; cdr3_nt: TGTGCCAGCAGTTACTCGAGTAGCCTACTAAACACCGGGGAGCTGTTTTTT; cdr3_aa: CASSYSSSLLNTGELFF
v_call: TRBV19; d_call: TRBD2; j_call: TRBJ2-1; clone_size: once; cdr3_nt: TGTGCCAGTAGCCCATCAAAGTTGGGACTAGCGGAATACAATGAGCAGTTCTTC; cdr3_aa: CASSPSKLGLAEYNEQFF
v_call: TRBV4-2; d_call: .; j_call: TRBJ2-3; clone_size: .; cdr3_nt: TGTGCCAGCAGCCAAGATGGGGGGTCAACAGATACGGAGTATTTT; cdr3_aa: CASSQDGGSTDTEYF
v_call: TRBV4-2; d_call: .; j_call: TRBJ2-6; clone_size: .; cdr3_nt: TGCGCCAGCAGCCAAGATGGGTCAGGACGCGGGACCAACGTCCTGACTTTC; cdr3_aa: CASSQDGSGRGTNVLTF
v_call: TRBV12-3/TRBV12-4; d_call: TRBD2; j_call: TRBJ2-1; clone_size: .; cdr3_nt: TGTGCCAGTAGTCCCCCGGGACTAGCATTCTCCGATGAGCAGTTCTTC; cdr3_aa: CASSPPGLAFSDEQFF
v_call: TRBV4-1; d_call: .; j_call: TRBJ1-2; clone_size: many; cdr3_nt: TGCGCCAGCAGCCAAGGGAGGGGTCGGGGGCGCGGCTATGGCTACACCTTC; cdr3_aa: CASSQGRGRGRGYGYTF
v_call: TRBV12-5; d_call: TRBD1; j_call: TRBJ1-1; clone_size: few; cdr3_nt: TGTGCTAGTGGTTCGTACAGGGGGTCGGACACTGAAGCTTTCTTT; cdr3_aa: CASGSYRGSDTEAFF
v_call: TRBV29-1; d_call: .; j_call: TRBJ2-5; clone_size: .; cdr3_nt: TGCAGCGTTGAGTGGGGCGGCAGGGAGACTCAGTACTTC; cdr3_aa: CSVEWGGRETQYF
v_call: TRBV10-3; d_call: .; j_call: TRBJ1-1; clone_size: few; cdr3_nt: TGTGCCATCAGTGAGTGGAGGGGCACTGAAGCTTTCTTT; cdr3_aa: CAISEWRGTEAFF
v_call: TRBV5-8; d_call: .; j_call: TRBJ2-1; clone_size: few; cdr3_nt: TGTGCCAGCAGCCTAGGTGAGGGGACGGACCTGTACAATGAGCAGTTCTTC; cdr3_aa: CASSLGEGTDLYNEQFF
v_call: TRBV11-1; d_call: TRBD2; j_call: TRBJ2-1; clone_size: once; cdr3_nt: TGTACCAGTAGCCCGATAGCGGGAGCGTATTACAATGAGCAGTTCTTC; cdr3_aa: CTSSPIAGAYYNEQFF
v_call: TRBV6-2/TRBV6-3; d_call: TRBD2; j_call: TRBJ2-2; clone_size: .; cdr3_nt: TGTGCCAGCACCGCACTAGCGGGAGGATATACCGGGGAGCTGTTTTTT; cdr3_aa: CASTALAGGYTGELFF
v_call: TRBV11-2; d_call: TRBD2; j_call: TRBJ2-5; clone_size: .; cdr3_nt: TGTACCAGCAGCCGCCCTAGCGGTCCCCAAAAGACCCAGTACTTC; cdr3_aa: CTSSRPSGPQKTQYF
v_call: TRBV6-5; d_call: TRBD1; j_call: TRBJ2-2; clone_size: .; cdr3_nt: TGTGCCAGCAGTACCGGGACAGGTCTGCGTACCGGGGAGCTGGTTTTT; cdr3_aa: CASSTGTGLRTGELVF
v_call: TRBV7-9; d_call: TRBD1; j_call: TRBJ2-7; clone_size: .; cdr3_nt: TGTGCCAGCGGCTTAGGCCCCCGACAGGGGATCTACGAACAGTACTTC; cdr3_aa: CASGLGPRQGIYEQYF
v_call: TRBV30; d_call: .; j_call: TRBJ2-3; clone_size: .; cdr3_nt: TGTGCCTGGACCCCAGGCGGGACCACAGATACGCAGTATTTT; cdr3_aa: CAWTPGGTTDTQYF
v_call: TRBV5-6; d_call: TRBD1; j_call: TRBJ2-5; clone_size: .; cdr3_nt: TGTGTTAGCAGCTTTGGAGACAGGGAAGAGACCCAGTACTTC; cdr3_aa: CVSSFGDREETQYF
v_call: TRBV5-6; d_call: .; j_call: TRBJ1-4; clone_size: .; cdr3_nt: TGTGCCAGCAGCTTGGGGGCAAGGGATGGAGATGAAAAACTGTTTTTT; cdr3_aa: CASSLGARDGDEKLFF
v_call: TRBV11-1; d_call: .; j_call: TRBJ2-3; clone_size: .; cdr3_nt: TGTGCCAGCAGCATCTATACCCGGACTAGCACAGATACGCAGTATTTT; cdr3_aa: CASSIYTRTSTDTQYF
v_call: TRBV28; d_call: .; j_call: TRBJ2-6; clone_size: .; cdr3_nt: TGTGTCAGCAGTAGCCCCACCGGGGCCAACGTCCTGACTTTC; cdr3_aa: CVSSSPTGANVLTF
v_call: TRBV11-1; d_call: .; j_call: TRBJ2-7; clone_size: .; cdr3_nt: TGTGCCAGCAGCCTGCGCGTCTGGGCGTCCCTTGGGGAGCAGTACTTC; cdr3_aa: CASSLRVWASLGEQYF
v_call: TRBV2; d_call: .; j_call: TRBJ1-5; clone_size: .; cdr3_nt: TGTGCCAGCAGTGAGGAGACAGTTAATCAGCCCCAGCATTTT; cdr3_aa: CASSEETVNQPQHF
v_call: TRBV6-2/TRBV6-3; d_call: .; j_call: TRBJ2-5; clone_size: many; cdr3_nt: TGTGCCAGCAGAGAAACAGGGATGGAGACCCAGTACTTC; cdr3_aa: CASRETGMETQYF